These 5 T cell receptor beta chains were all obtained from the same sample, sequenced in a study of blood T cells in healthy people across ages. PCR was performed a second time for roughly 7 to 11 cycles using a sample-barcoded 5' primer and a J-beta primer mix. TCRdb re-called the 5' RACE reads through MiXCR, storing one row per CDR3 protein. The sample has fewer than 900,000 distinct CDR3 sequences; about 34% are singletons. The sequencing sample was made of blood. Receptors were obtained from a man aged 18 to 29 in good health.

The chain is built from TRBV5-1 and TRBJ2-7, with a weak D call TRBD2 (6 bases). Germline V gene sequence: CDR1 SGHRS, CDR2 YFSETQ. This CDR3 is built from 14 residues. The V gene lost 4 bases and the J gene lost 6 bases, with 17 bases spanning the gap. The CDR3 DNA sequence: TGCGCCAGCAGCCCTCGGGCTAGCGTTAGCGAGCAGTACTTC. This encodes CASSPRASVSEQYF.

This chain links TRBV6-2 or TRBV6-3 with TRBJ2-1, with a tentative D call TRBD1 (6 bases). CDR1 and CDR2 from the germline V gene are MNHEY and SVGEGT. This CDR3 is 22 amino acids long. With 0 bases removed from V and 0 bases from J, the gap between germline ends came to 27 bases. Here the CDR3 DNA reads TGTGCCAGCAGTTACTCTGGCCCCGACGCTACAGGGCCCGACGACTCCTACAATGAGCAGTTCTTC. It codes for CASSYSGPDATGPDDSYNEQFF.

The chain joins TRBV12-3 or TRBV12-4 to TRBJ1-1; D call uncertain. The CDR3 is made up of 14 amino acids. V lost 6 bases to trimming and J lost 5 bases, with 16 bases between them. CDR3 DNA: TGTGCCAGCAGCCGGACGGGGAGGAAGACTGAAGCTTTCTTT. Translation gives CASSRTGRKTEAFF.

The CDR3 is CASSIVSKRVYGYTF. The CDR3 nucleotides read TGTGCCAGTAGTATAGTCTCCAAACGAGTCTATGGCTACACCTTC. J is TRBJ1-2 and V is TRBV19; D not resolved. Germline lookup yields CDR1 LNHDA and CDR2 SQIVND (reference sequence). This CDR3 contains 15 residues. With 1 base removed from V and 4 bases from J, the gap between germline ends came to 13 bases. The variable domain in full, completed from reference TRBV19 and TRBJ1-2, reads DGGITQSPKYLFRKEGQNVTLSCEQNLNHDAMYWYRQDPGQGLRLIYYSQIVNDFQKGDIAEGYSVSREKKESFPLTVTSAQKNPTAFYLCASSIVSKRVYGYTFGSGTRLTVV.

On this clonotype itself: Compared with germline, one end of the junction differs, possibly owing to a read error. The CDR3 DNA follows: TGTACCAGCAGTTCCAGGGGCTATAATGAAAAACTGTTTTTT. It codes for CTSSSRGYNEKLFF. The chain uses TRBV12-3 or TRBV12-4 and TRBJ1-4, with D possibly matching TRBD1 (6 bases). CDR3 size: 14 residues.